The rows below give T cell receptor beta chains drawn from one sample of a study of graft-versus-host responses after intestinal transplantation. Sequencing was performed with immunoSEQ multiplex PCR; in TCRdb, only in-frame clones are kept and a portion is missing. Of some 79,000 clones listed, about 89% are singletons. Their target antigens are unknown. Sequenced here: unstimulated CD4+ T cells sorted from spleen or lymph node cells, sampled before intestinal transplant. The source is a human donor who received an intestinal transplant. CDR3s include the opening cysteine and the closing phenylalanine or tryptophan. The order of the fields is D gene, clone size, J gene, V gene, CDR3 DNA, CDR3 protein. A D gene is named only where the DNA matches it firmly. Not all rows give a size; the values are once, few, many and, for expanded clones, a class.

d_call: -
clone_size: once
j_call: TRBJ1-3
v_call: TRBV2
cdr3_nt: TGTGCCAGCAGAAAAAGACAGAATGCCTCTGGAAACACCATATATTTT
cdr3_aa: CASRKRQNASGNTIYF

d_call: TRBD2
clone_size: -
j_call: TRBJ2-1
v_call: TRBV2
cdr3_nt: TGTGCCAGCAAAGGACTAGCGCACAATGAGCAGTTCTTC
cdr3_aa: CASKGLAHNEQFF

d_call: TRBD1
clone_size: -
j_call: TRBJ2-7
v_call: TRBV23-1
cdr3_nt: TGCGCCAGCAGTCAATCGGGACAGGGGTTGGACGAGCAGTACTTC
cdr3_aa: CASSQSGQGLDEQYF

d_call: -
clone_size: -
j_call: TRBJ1-2
v_call: TRBV4-2
cdr3_nt: TGTGCCAGCAGCCAAGATGTGAAAGGGGCAGGTGGCTACACCTTC
cdr3_aa: CASSQDVKGAGGYTF

d_call: -
clone_size: -
j_call: TRBJ2-7
v_call: TRBV18
cdr3_nt: TGTGCCAGCTCACCAGGCAGCTACGAGCAGTACTTC
cdr3_aa: CASSPGSYEQYF

d_call: -
clone_size: -
j_call: TRBJ2-7
v_call: TRBV6-6
cdr3_nt: TGTGCCAGCAGGAAGGATCCGGGGAGCGAGCAGTACTTC
cdr3_aa: CASRKDPGSEQYF

d_call: -
clone_size: -
j_call: TRBJ2-7
v_call: TRBV7-8
cdr3_nt: TGTGCCAGCAGCATACCCGGACGGGGTAGCTCCTACGAGCAGTACTTC
cdr3_aa: CASSIPGRGSSYEQYF

d_call: TRBD1
clone_size: -
j_call: TRBJ2-7
v_call: TRBV19
cdr3_nt: TGTGCCAGTAGTATGCCCGGGACAGTCACCTACGAGCAGTACTTC
cdr3_aa: CASSMPGTVTYEQYF

d_call: -
clone_size: -
j_call: TRBJ2-1
v_call: TRBV7-9
cdr3_nt: TGTGCCAGCAGTCCCGCGGGACTCCTAGCGAGTCGGAATGAGCAGTTCTTC
cdr3_aa: CASSPAGLLASRNEQFF

d_call: -
clone_size: -
j_call: TRBJ2-7
v_call: TRBV20-1
cdr3_nt: TGCAGTGCTAGTGCAGTCTACGAGCAGTACTTC
cdr3_aa: CSASAVYEQYF

d_call: -
clone_size: -
j_call: TRBJ1-5
v_call: TRBV28
cdr3_nt: TGTGCCAGCAGTTACAGCTCCTATAGCAATCAGCCCCAGCATTTT
cdr3_aa: CASSYSSYSNQPQHF

d_call: TRBD1
clone_size: -
j_call: TRBJ1-1
v_call: TRBV27
cdr3_nt: TGTGCCAGCAGTCACCGGGACAGGAACACTGAAGCTTTCTTT
cdr3_aa: CASSHRDRNTEAFF

d_call: TRBD1
clone_size: -
j_call: TRBJ1-2
v_call: TRBV27
cdr3_nt: TGTGCCAGCAGTTTAGGACAGGGGTACTATGGCTACACCTTC
cdr3_aa: CASSLGQGYYGYTF

d_call: TRBD1
clone_size: -
j_call: TRBJ2-7
v_call: TRBV27
cdr3_nt: TGTGCCAGCAGTTTCCGGGACAGCTCCTACGAGCAGTACTTC
cdr3_aa: CASSFRDSSYEQYF

d_call: -
clone_size: -
j_call: TRBJ2-7
v_call: TRBV28
cdr3_nt: TGTGCCAGCAGTTTTTTTAGGCGGAAGGTTTCCTACGAGCAGTACTTC
cdr3_aa: CASSFFRRKVSYEQYF

d_call: -
clone_size: -
j_call: TRBJ1-1
v_call: TRBV18
cdr3_nt: TGTGCCAGCTCACCAGAGGAACTGGCTGAAGCTTTCTTT
cdr3_aa: CASSPEELAEAFF

d_call: -
clone_size: few
j_call: TRBJ1-2
v_call: TRBV30
cdr3_nt: TGTGCCTTAACAGGTCTTTATGGCTACACCTTC
cdr3_aa: CALTGLYGYTF

d_call: TRBD1
clone_size: -
j_call: TRBJ2-3
v_call: TRBV2
cdr3_nt: TGTGCCAGCAGGGATCGGACAGGGGCTGCAGATACGCAGTATTTT
cdr3_aa: CASRDRTGAADTQYF

d_call: TRBD1
clone_size: -
j_call: TRBJ2-7
v_call: TRBV28
cdr3_nt: TGTGCCAGCAGTTCTCCTGGACAGGGTAAACCCTACGAGCAGTACTTC
cdr3_aa: CASSSPGQGKPYEQYF

d_call: -
clone_size: -
j_call: TRBJ1-5
v_call: TRBV2
cdr3_nt: TGTGCCAGCAGTGATCGGGTGGGTGGGGGGAATCAGCCCCAGCATTTT
cdr3_aa: CASSDRVGGGNQPQHF

d_call: TRBD2
clone_size: -
j_call: TRBJ2-3
v_call: TRBV6-6
cdr3_nt: TGTGCCAGCAGTTACGGAAGTAGCGGGGGCACAGATACGCAGTATTTT
cdr3_aa: CASSYGSSGGTDTQYF

d_call: -
clone_size: -
j_call: TRBJ1-5
v_call: TRBV30
cdr3_nt: TGTGCCTGGAGTGTGCGACAGAGGAGTCAGCCCCAGCATTTT
cdr3_aa: CAWSVRQRSQPQHF

d_call: TRBD1
clone_size: -
j_call: TRBJ1-6
v_call: TRBV4-1
cdr3_nt: TGCGCCAGCAGCCACGGAGGGGGCTATTCACCCCTCCACTTT
cdr3_aa: CASSHGGGYSPLHF

d_call: -
clone_size: -
j_call: TRBJ2-7
v_call: TRBV5-1
cdr3_nt: TGCGCCAGCAGAAGGGGGACAAATTACGAGCAGTACTTC
cdr3_aa: CASRRGTNYEQYF

d_call: -
clone_size: -
j_call: TRBJ1-2
v_call: TRBV4-1
cdr3_nt: TGCGCCAGCAGCCAACTTGCTAGAAAGGTCGACTATGGCTACACCTTC
cdr3_aa: CASSQLARKVDYGYTF

d_call: -
clone_size: few
j_call: TRBJ1-2
v_call: TRBV6-1
cdr3_nt: TGTGCCAGCAGGGCCGACAGGCCGGGCTACACCTTC
cdr3_aa: CASRADRPGYTF

d_call: TRBD1
clone_size: -
j_call: TRBJ2-7
v_call: TRBV6-5
cdr3_nt: TGTGCCAGCAGTTATACTGGACAGGGGGGTTACGAGCAGTACTTC
cdr3_aa: CASSYTGQGGYEQYF

d_call: -
clone_size: -
j_call: TRBJ1-1
v_call: TRBV7-3
cdr3_nt: TGTGCCAGCAGCTTGGGCATGAACACTGAAGCTTTCTTT
cdr3_aa: CASSLGMNTEAFF

d_call: -
clone_size: -
j_call: TRBJ1-2
v_call: TRBV5-1
cdr3_nt: TGCGCCAGCAGCTTGTCGGAGGGAGCTAACTATGGCTACACCTTC
cdr3_aa: CASSLSEGANYGYTF

d_call: TRBD2
clone_size: -
j_call: TRBJ2-5
v_call: TRBV5-1
cdr3_nt: TGCGCCAGCAGCTGGGGGCGGACTAGCGGGGCGTACCAAGAGACCCAGTACTTC
cdr3_aa: CASSWGRTSGAYQETQYF

d_call: -
clone_size: -
j_call: TRBJ2-7
v_call: TRBV5-1
cdr3_nt: TGCGCCAGCAGCTTTACCGGGGTGGGTTACGAGCAGTACTTC
cdr3_aa: CASSFTGVGYEQYF

d_call: -
clone_size: -
j_call: TRBJ1-2
v_call: TRBV28
cdr3_nt: TGTGCCAGCAGTTTATGGAGGGGAGGGCCCTATGGCTACACCTTC
cdr3_aa: CASSLWRGGPYGYTF

d_call: TRBD2
clone_size: -
j_call: TRBJ2-7
v_call: TRBV10-3
cdr3_nt: TGTGCCATCACCCCTCGGGAGGGGCCCAACTACGAGCAGTACTTC
cdr3_aa: CAITPREGPNYEQYF

d_call: -
clone_size: -
j_call: TRBJ2-7
v_call: TRBV19
cdr3_nt: TGTGCCAGTAGTATCGCGCTCTCCTACGAGCAGTACTTC
cdr3_aa: CASSIALSYEQYF

d_call: TRBD2
clone_size: -
j_call: TRBJ2-6
v_call: TRBV9
cdr3_nt: TGTGCCAGCAGCGCCCTACTAGCGGGAGGACTCGGGGCCAACGTCCTGACTTTC
cdr3_aa: CASSALLAGGLGANVLTF

d_call: -
clone_size: -
j_call: TRBJ2-1
v_call: TRBV10-2
cdr3_nt: TGCGCCAGCGGGCTAGCTAACTACAATGAGCAGTTCTTC
cdr3_aa: CASGLANYNEQFF

d_call: -
clone_size: -
j_call: TRBJ2-2
v_call: TRBV6-5
cdr3_nt: TGTGCCAGCAGTCCGGACTGGCGGGGGGAGCTGTTTTTT
cdr3_aa: CASSPDWRGELFF

d_call: TRBD2
clone_size: -
j_call: TRBJ2-1
v_call: TRBV28
cdr3_nt: TGTGCCAGCAGTCCATCCGCTAGCGGGGGTTACGCGCAGTTCTTC
cdr3_aa: CASSPSASGGYAQFF

d_call: -
clone_size: -
j_call: TRBJ1-2
v_call: TRBV21-1
cdr3_nt: TGTGCCAGCAGCAGGGGCAGCCTTAACTATGGCTACACCTTC
cdr3_aa: CASSRGSLNYGYTF

d_call: TRBD1
clone_size: -
j_call: TRBJ2-7
v_call: TRBV13
cdr3_nt: TGTGCCAGCAGACAGGGGACGGACTACGAGCAGTACTTC
cdr3_aa: CASRQGTDYEQYF

d_call: -
clone_size: -
j_call: TRBJ1-2
v_call: TRBV21-1
cdr3_nt: TGTGCCAGCAGCAAAGTCCCTAGACAGGGCCTCTATGGCTACACCTTC
cdr3_aa: CASSKVPRQGLYGYTF

d_call: -
clone_size: -
j_call: TRBJ1-6
v_call: TRBV28
cdr3_nt: TGTGCCAGCACGGACAGTCTTAATTCACCCCTCCACTTT
cdr3_aa: CASTDSLNSPLHF

d_call: -
clone_size: -
j_call: TRBJ1-5
v_call: TRBV6-1
cdr3_nt: TGTGCCAGCAGTGAGGTAGCGGCGGGGACTCTCGCTTGGGGCAGTCAGCCCCAGCATTTT
cdr3_aa: CASSEVAAGTLAWGSQPQHF

d_call: -
clone_size: -
j_call: TRBJ1-1
v_call: TRBV28
cdr3_nt: TGTGCCACGGGGGAGAACACTGAAGCTTTCTTT
cdr3_aa: CATGENTEAFF

d_call: TRBD1
clone_size: -
j_call: TRBJ1-6
v_call: TRBV10-3
cdr3_nt: TGTGCCAGTCGGACAGGGGCGAATTCACCCCTCCACTTT
cdr3_aa: CASRTGANSPLHF

d_call: -
clone_size: -
j_call: TRBJ2-1
v_call: TRBV7-7
cdr3_nt: TGTGCTAGCAGCTTTGGGGCAGGGAAGGATGAGCAGTTCTTC
cdr3_aa: CASSFGAGKDEQFF

d_call: TRBD1
clone_size: -
j_call: TRBJ2-7
v_call: TRBV28
cdr3_nt: TGTGCCAGCCGGGACAGGGTCCTTCCCTACGAGCAGTACTTC
cdr3_aa: CASRDRVLPYEQYF

d_call: TRBD2
clone_size: -
j_call: TRBJ2-1
v_call: TRBV4-2
cdr3_nt: TGTGCCAGCAGCCACCGGTCGGTTGGGCTAGCGGGGGCCAACTCCTACAATGAGCAGTTCTTC
cdr3_aa: CASSHRSVGLAGANSYNEQFF

d_call: TRBD2
clone_size: -
j_call: TRBJ2-7
v_call: TRBV18
cdr3_nt: TGTGCCAGCTCGATCGATCCGGGACTAGCGGTCGAGCAGTACTTC
cdr3_aa: CASSIDPGLAVEQYF

d_call: TRBD1
clone_size: -
j_call: TRBJ1-2
v_call: TRBV10-3
cdr3_nt: TGTGCCATCAGTGAGTCGAAGACAGGGGGCGTAATTTCGAGGGGCTACACCTTC
cdr3_aa: CAISESKTGGVISRGYTF

d_call: TRBD1
clone_size: -
j_call: TRBJ2-7
v_call: TRBV5-1
cdr3_nt: TGCGCCAGCAGCTTTTCAATACCGGGACAGGGGTCCTACGAGCAGTACTTC
cdr3_aa: CASSFSIPGQGSYEQYF

d_call: -
clone_size: -
j_call: TRBJ1-5
v_call: TRBV19
cdr3_nt: TGTGCCAGTAGTACCCCGGGATCCCTTCAGCCCCAGCATTTT
cdr3_aa: CASSTPGSLQPQHF

d_call: TRBD2
clone_size: -
j_call: TRBJ2-1
v_call: TRBV6-6
cdr3_nt: TGTGCCTCTGGACTAGGTTACAATGAGCAGTTCTTC
cdr3_aa: CASGLGYNEQFF

d_call: -
clone_size: -
j_call: TRBJ1-5
v_call: TRBV7-2
cdr3_nt: TGTGCCAGCAGCGTCCGGACAGGCAATCAGCCCCAGCATTTT
cdr3_aa: CASSVRTGNQPQHF

d_call: -
clone_size: -
j_call: TRBJ2-7
v_call: TRBV6-1
cdr3_nt: TGTGCCAGCAGTGAAGGGTCTATGATCTACGAGCAGTACTTC
cdr3_aa: CASSEGSMIYEQYF

d_call: TRBD1
clone_size: -
j_call: TRBJ2-7
v_call: TRBV27
cdr3_nt: TGTGCCAGCAGTCCACCAGGGACAGGGAGAAGCGAGCAGTACTTC
cdr3_aa: CASSPPGTGRSEQYF

d_call: TRBD2
clone_size: -
j_call: TRBJ2-7
v_call: TRBV18
cdr3_nt: TGTGCCAGCTCTCTTCGGGGGGACGGTAGCTACGAGCAGTACTTC
cdr3_aa: CASSLRGDGSYEQYF

d_call: -
clone_size: -
j_call: TRBJ1-1
v_call: TRBV11-2
cdr3_nt: TGTGCCAGCAGCCTCAGACATATCACTGAAGCTTTCTTT
cdr3_aa: CASSLRHITEAFF